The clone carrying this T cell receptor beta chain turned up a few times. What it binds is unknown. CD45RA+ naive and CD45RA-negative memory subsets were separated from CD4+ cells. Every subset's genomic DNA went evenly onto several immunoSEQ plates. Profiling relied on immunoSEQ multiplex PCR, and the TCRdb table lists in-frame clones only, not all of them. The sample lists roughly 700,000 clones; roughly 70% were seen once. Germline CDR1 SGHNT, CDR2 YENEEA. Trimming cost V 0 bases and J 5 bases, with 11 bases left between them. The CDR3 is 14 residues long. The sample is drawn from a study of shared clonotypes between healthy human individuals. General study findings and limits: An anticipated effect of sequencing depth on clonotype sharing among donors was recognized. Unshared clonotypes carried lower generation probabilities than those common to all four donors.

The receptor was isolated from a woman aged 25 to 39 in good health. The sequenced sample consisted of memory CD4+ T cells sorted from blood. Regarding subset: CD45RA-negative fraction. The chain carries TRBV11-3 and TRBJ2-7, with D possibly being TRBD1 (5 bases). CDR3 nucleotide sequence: TGTGCCAGCAGCTTAGATCGAATCAGGGACGAGCAGTACTTC. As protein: CASSLDRIRDEQYF.